Listed below are T cell receptor beta chains from one sample, sequenced in a study of T-cell memory formation after mild COVID-19. TCRdb passed the 5' RACE reads through MiXCR, listing each CDR3 protein once. The sample records approximately 400,000 distinct CDR3 sequences, 20% to 25% being singletons. Source material: PBMCs or a T cell subset sorted from them (not recorded which). The receptors here all came from an adult woman who had mild COVID-19 (a few samples of this study predate the infection). Cell type and time point are not known. CDR3s leave out the opening cysteine and the closing phenylalanine or tryptophan. D genes are given only for firm matches. A row's size may be missing; if present it is once, few, many or a size class.

V	size	D	J	CDR3
TRBV7-2	few	TRBD1	TRBJ2-5	ASSLPSGTGMETQY
TRBV10-3	-	TRBD2	TRBJ2-1	AISPLAGANNEQF
TRBV5-1	few	TRBD1	TRBJ2-3	ASSSGQGAGTDTQY
TRBV14	-	TRBD1	TRBJ2-2	ASSPLQGYTGELF
TRBV5-1	few	-	TRBJ2-2	ASSLALRRNIYTGELF
TRBV20-1	few	TRBD1	TRBJ2-7	SATTGTGGYEQY
TRBV5-6	-	-	TRBJ1-2	ASSLIIQGSYGYT
TRBV19	few	-	TRBJ2-7	ASSHGGGEQY
TRBV5-1	few	-	TRBJ2-2	ASSGWGIKDTGELF
TRBV25-1	-	TRBD1	TRBJ1-3	ASIGTGTFSGNTIY
TRBV7-3	many	-	TRBJ2-3	ASSPPLAPDTQY
TRBV5-8	-	-	TRBJ1-1	ASSGSITEAF
TRBV19	-	-	TRBJ1-2	ASSIEGLLYGYT
TRBV6-6	-	-	TRBJ2-3	ASRLGGPDTQY
TRBV5-1	-	TRBD2	TRBJ2-7	ASSMTTGTISNEQY
TRBV3-1	-	TRBD2	TRBJ2-1	ASSRGLAGGLNEQF
TRBV6-5	-	-	TRBJ2-5	ASSLTDLTSRQETQY
TRBV7-3	-	-	TRBJ1-1	ASSTGRNTEAF
TRBV12-3/TRBV12-4	-	TRBD2	TRBJ2-5	ASTDGLAGGQETQY
TRBV10-3	-	TRBD1	TRBJ2-7	AISGDSSYEQY
TRBV10-3	few	TRBD1	TRBJ2-7	AISVDRGPGEQY
TRBV18	few	-	TRBJ2-2	ASSLRDGGELF
TRBV20-1	once	-	TRBJ1-3	SAREQGVGNTIY
TRBV27	few	TRBD1	TRBJ1-2	ASSLDRASNYGYT
TRBV12-3/TRBV12-4	-	-	TRBJ2-1	ASSSTSSYNEQF
TRBV18	-	-	TRBJ2-7	ASSPGTDNEQY
TRBV5-1	few	-	TRBJ2-4	ASSLDRSGNIQY
TRBV15	few	-	TRBJ2-1	ATSPLISGTYNEQF
TRBV29-1	many	-	TRBJ1-1	SVEDAGPTAF
TRBV6-5	few	-	TRBJ2-3	ASNTPDTQY
TRBV15	many	TRBD2	TRBJ2-7	ATSRLAGTKAYEQY
TRBV4-3	-	-	TRBJ1-3	ASSQDARGTGNTIY
TRBV10-3	few	-	TRBJ1-1	AIKDSLNTEAF
TRBV5-1	-	TRBD2	TRBJ2-1	ASRPGIPGLAGVVDEQF
TRBV7-9	-	-	TRBJ1-4	ASSLIERALGEKLF
TRBV7-2	few	TRBD2	TRBJ2-1	ASSLQTAGGPYNEQF
TRBV27	-	-	TRBJ1-1	ASYRLGGTEAF
TRBV6-2/TRBV6-3	-	-	TRBJ1-2	ASSLPQGRIYGYT
TRBV14	once	-	TRBJ2-6	ASSPRWLAGANVLT
TRBV7-9	few	-	TRBJ2-5	ASSVRDLPGETQY
TRBV6-5	-	-	TRBJ2-5	ASSRDSGTQY
TRBV10-3	few	-	TRBJ1-3	AISESAGVHSGNTIY
TRBV10-3	-	-	TRBJ1-2	AISEGPLLNYGYT
TRBV30	-	TRBD1	TRBJ1-3	AWNLLLGQGVGNTIY
TRBV19	-	TRBD1	TRBJ2-7	ASHSRDRATGEQY
TRBV6-2/TRBV6-3	few	TRBD2	TRBJ2-7	ASKRGSSYEQY
TRBV24-1	-	TRBD2	TRBJ2-2	ATSDLGSGLAAPNTGELF
TRBV20-1	-	-	TRBJ2-3	SASEDGLSTDTQY
TRBV12-3/TRBV12-4	-	-	TRBJ1-2	ASRRDTPYGYT
TRBV27	-	TRBD1	TRBJ1-3	ASSGQGDGNTIY
TRBV12-3/TRBV12-4	few	-	TRBJ2-2	ASNPKGRSNTGELF
TRBV2	few	-	TRBJ2-7	ASGGGAPVYEQY
TRBV25-1	once	-	TRBJ1-4	ASSELPIQEKREKLF
TRBV2	few	-	TRBJ2-3	ASRGPSGHRVTTDTQY